One sample yielded the 25 T cell receptor beta chains listed below, sequenced in a study of cytomegalovirus exposure and HLA in healthy donors. PCR employed 60 Vbeta and 13 Jbeta primers. Method: immunoSEQ multiplex PCR; TCRdb's copy keeps in-frame clones and lacks some. The table includes about 45,000 clones, roughly nine tenths detected once. Sample: PBMCs. These receptors came from a woman aged 40 to 49 in good health and CMV-seropositive.

This chain joins TRBV28 and TRBJ1-4, with D perhaps matching TRBD1 (6 bases). Germline V gene sequence: CDR1 MDHEN, CDR2 SYDVKM. The V and J ends lost 5 bases and 7 bases respectively, with 20 bases between them. This CDR3 has 16 amino acids. The CDR3 loop is CASSILFGRGLEKLFF. The CDR3 region has the DNA TGTGCCAGCAGTATCCTTTTTGGCAGGGGCCTTGAAAAACTGTTTTTT.

J is TRBJ2-4 and V is TRBV6-5; D is possibly TRBD2 (6 bases). V dropped 5 bases and J dropped 7 bases, with 15 bases sitting between them. The CDR3 is made up of 14 amino acids. Per the germline V gene, CDR1 is MNHEY and CDR2 is SVGAGI. The CDR3 DNA sequence: TGTGCCAGCAGTGCAATGGGACTCTACAACATTCAGTACTTC. Translated: CASSAMGLYNIQYF.

The chain recombines TRBV6-1 with TRBJ1-2; 12 nucleotides agree with TRBD1. The J segment lost 5 bases and the V segment lost 3 bases, leaving 1 base of the junction unmatched. This CDR3 spans 14 amino acids. The germline V gene has CDR1 MNHNS and CDR2 SASEGT. The CDR3 DNA reads as TGTGCCAGCAGTGAGGGACAGGGGGCTTATGGCTACACCTTC. As protein: CASSEGQGAYGYTF.

The chain has TRBV10-3 and TRBJ2-1; D remains ambiguous. Trimming removed 5 bases from V and 10 bases from J, with 9 bases in between. The CDR3 contains 11 residues. From germline, CDR1 is ENHRY and CDR2 SYGVKD. The CDR3 DNA reads TGTGCCATCAGTACCGAGAGGGAGCAGTTCTTC. Encoded protein: CAISTEREQFF.

CDR3 region: CASSHRTGPGNTIYF. In nucleotides, the CDR3 is TGCGCCAGCAGCCACCGGACAGGACCTGGAAACACCATATATTTT. The rearrangement uses TRBV5-1 and TRBJ1-3; 7 bases line up with TRBD1. This CDR3 is built from 15 residues. Germline lookup yields CDR1 SGHRS and CDR2 YFSETQ. With 4 bases clipped from V and 2 bases from J, the junction kept 6 bases outside the gene matches.

Details on this clone: The identical CDR3 is also encoded by other nucleotide sequences in the sample. V and J are TRBV5-6 and TRBJ1-6; no firm D call. The CDR3 is made up of 14 amino acids. The germline gives CDR1 SGHDT, CDR2 YYEEEE. V was trimmed by 2 bases and J by 4 bases, leaving 7 bases between them. Written as DNA, the CDR3 is TGTGCCAGCAGCTTAGCGGGGTATAATTCACCCCTCCACTTT. This gives the protein CASSLAGYNSPLHF.

V and J are TRBV19 and TRBJ1-5, with 10 bases that match TRBD1. The V gene's germline CDR1 is LNHDA and CDR2 SQIVND (reference sequence). Trimming cost V 4 bases and J 5 bases; bases outside gene matches: 8. This CDR3 has 16 amino acids. The CDR3 coding sequence is TGTGCCAGTAGTACCCCCCGGGACAGGGGAGATCAGCCCCAGCATTTT. Amino acid sequence: CASSTPRDRGDQPQHF.

V is TRBV6-6 and J is TRBJ1-5; TRBD1 matches 9 bases. Germline V gives CDR1 MNHNY, CDR2 SVGAGI (reference sequence). The CDR3 has 14 residues. With V trimmed by 6 bases and J by 4 bases, 4 bases remained unmatched. The DNA for the CDR3 is TGTGCCAGCAGCCTTGGGACAGGGAATCAGCCCCAGCATTTT. It specifies CASSLGTGNQPQHF.

This sequence joins TRBV2 and TRBJ2-6; 7 bases are a match to TRBD2. The germline V gene encodes CDR1 SNHLY and CDR2 FYNNEI. The CDR3 sequence is 13 residues long. The ends lost 7 bases at V and 4 bases at J; junction bases unmatched: 1. The CDR3 DNA reads as TGTGCCAGCAACGGGAGGGGGGCCAACGTCCTGACTTTC. It yields the protein CASNGRGANVLTF.

The chain couples TRBV28 to TRBJ1-4; TRBD1 matches 8 bases. CDR1 and CDR2 (germline): MDHEN, SYDVKM. The CDR3 is 15 residues long. J was trimmed by 4 bases and V by 6 bases; bases with no gene match: 7. CDR3 coding DNA: TGTGCCAGCAGCCCCCAGGGGGCGGTTAATGAAAAACTGTTTTTT. It codes for CASSPQGAVNEKLFF.

The V call is TRBV23-1, the J call TRBJ1-3; 8 nucleotides match TRBD1. TRBV23-1 is an open reading frame whose function is uncertain. The CDR3 has 18 amino acids. With 4 bases clipped from V and 4 bases from J, the junction kept 15 bases outside the gene matches. CDR3 in amino acids: CASSLNEWQGASGNTIYF. The CDR3, as DNA: TGCGCCAGCAGTCTAAACGAATGGCAGGGGGCGTCAGGAAACACCATATATTTT.

This sequence joins TRBV10-3 and TRBJ1-2, with 7 bases lining up with TRBD1. The V segment lost 10 bases and the J segment 6 bases; nucleotides outside the gene matches: 11. The CDR3 covers 13 residues. CDR1 and CDR2 from the germline V gene are ENHRY and SYGVKD. The CDR3 nucleotides read TGTGCCAGCAGAACCGGGACAGCGAATGGCTACACCTTC. Translated: CASRTGTANGYTF.

This chain uses TRBV7-9 with TRBJ2-7; no firm D call. Germline V lookup: CDR1 SEHNR, CDR2 FQNEAQ (reference sequence). The CDR3 has 14 residues. Trimming stripped 1 base from V and 5 bases from J, with 12 bases between. The DNA of the CDR3 is TGTGCCAGCAGCTTAGAGGTACAGATACACGAGCAGTACTTC. It yields the protein CASSLEVQIHEQYF.

This CDR3 is CASSDLGGQYNEQFF. The CDR3 DNA is TGTGCCAGCAGCGATCTCGGGGGTCAGTACAATGAGCAGTTCTTC. The chain links TRBV28 to TRBJ2-1; D is possibly TRBD2 (6 bases). The V end was cut by 6 bases, the J end by 4 bases, with 16 bases between. The CDR3 loop spans 15 amino acids. The V gene's germline CDR1 is MDHEN and CDR2 SYDVKM.

The chain recombines TRBV7-9 with TRBJ2-1; 8 bases match TRBD2. After removal of 1 base from V and 9 bases from J, the junction contained 8 bases not matched to a gene. The CDR3 contains 15 residues. Germline V lookup: CDR1 SEHNR, CDR2 FQNEAQ (reference sequence). The CDR3 protein is CASSLGGTRRGEQFF. For the CDR3, the DNA is TGTGCCAGCAGCTTAGGCGGGACTAGACGAGGTGAGCAGTTCTTC.

The rearrangement joins TRBV7-3 to TRBJ2-3; D may be TRBD1 (6 bases). CDR1 and CDR2 from the germline V gene are SGHTA and FQGTGA. V was trimmed by 4 bases and J by 5 bases, leaving 16 bases between them. The CDR3 consists of 15 residues. CDR3 sequence: CASSSGDTWGDTQYF. CDR3 coding DNA: TGTGCCAGCAGCTCAGGGGACACTTGGGGAGATACGCAGTATTTT.

A word on this clone: Likely a read error: the CDR3 ends without its conserved phenylalanine or tryptophan. The V gene is TRBV30, the J gene TRBJ1-1; unclear D gene. The CDR3 is 11 amino acids. CDR1 GTSNPN and CDR2 SVGIG come from the germline V gene (reference sequence). V was clipped by 8 bases and J by 7 bases, with 14 bases between them. CDR3 residues: CARKEPHEAFS. In nucleotides, the CDR3 is TGTGCCCGCAAAGAGCCCCATGAAGCTTTCTCT.

For the CDR3, the DNA is TGTGCCAGCAGCTTACAGGGCATCGGCACAGATACGCAGTATTTT. Residues: CASSLQGIGTDTQYF. This rearrangement joins TRBV7-2 to TRBJ2-3; D possibly corresponds to TRBD1 (5 bases). V was pared by 2 bases and J by 1 base, with 10 bases between. Germline V CDR1 and CDR2: SGHTA, FQGNSA. There are 15 residues in the CDR3.

This chain uses TRBV14 with TRBJ1-2; D unresolved. The germline gives CDR1 SGHDN, CDR2 FVKESK. The CDR3 runs to 12 residues. V gave up 4 bases and J gave up 5 bases, with 8 bases separating them. This chain's CDR3 is CASSRPGYGYTF. For the CDR3, the DNA is TGTGCCAGCAGCCGCCCGGGGTATGGCTACACCTTC.

This chain links TRBV19 with TRBJ2-2, with D maybe TRBD1 (5 bases). This CDR3 has 15 residues. Trimming took 5 bases from V and 0 from J, leaving 10 bases between them. Germline V gene sequence: CDR1 LNHDA, CDR2 SQIVND (reference sequence). The CDR3 DNA sequence: TGTGCCAGTAGTTGGGGCAGGGCGAACACCGGGGAGCTGTTTTTT. Its translation: CASSWGRANTGELFF.

In regard to this clone: Germline and junction disagree at one end, which may indicate a read error. The chain has TRBV5-6 and TRBJ1-1, with 7 bases lining up with TRBD1. Germline CDR1 SGHDT, CDR2 YYEEEE. The CDR3 covers 14 residues. The CDR3 loop is CASSMGQSNTGAFF. The CDR3 DNA reads as TGTGCCAGCAGCATGGGACAGTCGAACACTGGAGCTTTCTTT.

This chain connects TRBV6-1 to TRBJ2-3, with no clear D. Germline values: CDR1 MNHNS, CDR2 SASEGT. The ends were cut back, 4 bases at V and 5 bases at J, with 10 bases in the middle. The CDR3 totals 13 residues. CDR3 nucleotides: TGTGCCAGCAGTGTCGACTGGCTAGATACGCAGTATTTT. Its protein product is CASSVDWLDTQYF.

This clone occurred a few times. This sequence joins TRBV15 and TRBJ2-1, with TRBD2 matching over 7 bases. Germline-derived CDR1 and CDR2 are LNHNV and YYDKDF (reference sequence). V shed 4 bases and J 0 bases; nucleotides not matched to a gene: 6. The CDR3 totals 16 residues. CDR3 sequence: CATSTRGGSSYNEQFF. The CDR3 region has the DNA TGTGCCACCAGCACCCGCGGGGGTAGCTCCTACAATGAGCAGTTCTTC.

V and J are TRBV5-1 and TRBJ1-3; no definite D call. This CDR3 is built from 13 residues. From germline, CDR1 is SGHRS and CDR2 YFSETQ. Trimming took off 6 bases at V and 2 bases at J, with 9 bases between the two ends. CDR3 residues: CASKAGTGNTIYF. CDR3 in DNA: TGCGCCAGCAAGGCGGGGACTGGAAACACCATATATTTT. The variable domain in full, completed from reference TRBV5-1 and TRBJ1-3, reads KAGVTQTPRYLIKTRGQQVTLSCSPISGHRSVSWYQQTPGQGLQFLFEYFSETQRNKGNFPGRFSGRQFSNSRSEMNVSTLELGDSALYLCASKAGTGNTIYFGEGSWLTVV.

The chain links TRBV10-1 to TRBJ2-5, with TRBD2 matching over 13 bases. This CDR3 spans 16 amino acids. J lost 0 bases, V lost 5 bases, and 3 bases had no gene match. The V gene's germline CDR1 is WNHNN and CDR2 SYGVQD (reference sequence). This CDR3 is CASSKGLAGDQETQYF. The CDR3 region has the DNA TGCGCCAGCAGTAAAGGACTAGCGGGGGACCAAGAGACCCAGTACTTC.